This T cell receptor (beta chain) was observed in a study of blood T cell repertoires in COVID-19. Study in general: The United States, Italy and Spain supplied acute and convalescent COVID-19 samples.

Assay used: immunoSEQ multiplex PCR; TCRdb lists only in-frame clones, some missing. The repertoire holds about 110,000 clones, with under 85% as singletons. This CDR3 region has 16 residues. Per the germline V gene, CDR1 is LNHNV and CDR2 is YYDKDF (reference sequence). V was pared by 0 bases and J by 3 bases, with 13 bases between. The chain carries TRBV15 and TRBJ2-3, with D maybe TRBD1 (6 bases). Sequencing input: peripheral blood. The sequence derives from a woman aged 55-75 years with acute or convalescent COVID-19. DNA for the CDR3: TGTGCCACCAGCAGAGATCCAGGACAGATAACAGATACGCAGTATTTT. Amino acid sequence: CATSRDPGQITDTQYF.